These T cell receptor beta chains were read from a single sample in a study of shared clonotypes between healthy human individuals. Sequencing was performed with immunoSEQ multiplex PCR; in TCRdb, only in-frame clones are kept and a portion is missing. The sample lists hundreds of thousands of clones; approximately 79% were seen once. The sample taken for sequencing was memory CD4+ T cells sorted from blood. These receptors all stem from a woman aged 30 to 39 in good health. The CDR3 runs from the conserved cysteine through the conserved F or W. The order of the fields is J gene, V gene, CDR3 protein.

j_call: TRBJ2-7; v_call: TRBV27; cdr3_aa: CASSPLSGRGAYEQYF
j_call: TRBJ2-3; v_call: TRBV9; cdr3_aa: CASSVAEVTDTQYF
j_call: TRBJ2-3; v_call: TRBV18; cdr3_aa: CASSPPGPPTDTQYF
j_call: TRBJ1-2; v_call: TRBV6-1; cdr3_aa: CASSEALMGNYGYTF
j_call: TRBJ1-2; v_call: TRBV28; cdr3_aa: CASSDRRPGGYTF
j_call: TRBJ1-4; v_call: TRBV5-1; cdr3_aa: CASSPGGATNEKLFF
j_call: TRBJ2-3; v_call: TRBV5-1; cdr3_aa: CASSFSGAPSTDTQYF
j_call: TRBJ1-6; v_call: TRBV15; cdr3_aa: CATSSQKPGQGHLLPLHF
j_call: NA; v_call: TRBV6-1; cdr3_aa: CASSGQGGVIQYF
j_call: TRBJ2-3; v_call: TRBV29-1; cdr3_aa: CSVGGSGGFTQYF
j_call: TRBJ2-5; v_call: TRBV15; cdr3_aa: CATSRDPPTLTETQYF
j_call: TRBJ2-5; v_call: TRBV11-3; cdr3_aa: CASSLGAGQETQYF
j_call: TRBJ2-1; v_call: TRBV28; cdr3_aa: CASNLGGAGGSWAGQFF
j_call: TRBJ2-1; v_call: TRBV19; cdr3_aa: CASSIGLLANEQFF
j_call: TRBJ1-4; v_call: TRBV7-9; cdr3_aa: CASSFRQGPNEKLFF
j_call: TRBJ1-1; v_call: TRBV18; cdr3_aa: CASSPPVGGNTEAFF
j_call: TRBJ2-1; v_call: TRBV14; cdr3_aa: CASSPGQYNEQFF
j_call: TRBJ2-1; v_call: TRBV6-1; cdr3_aa: CASSEPGQAYNEQFF
j_call: TRBJ2-1; v_call: TRBV28; cdr3_aa: CASSSLAGGPHEQFF
j_call: TRBJ1-4; v_call: TRBV6-5; cdr3_aa: CASSVIQGNEKLFF
j_call: TRBJ1-1; v_call: TRBV4-1; cdr3_aa: CASSQEAANTEAFF
j_call: TRBJ2-3; v_call: TRBV5-8; cdr3_aa: CASSLAGGGPTYTDTQYF
j_call: TRBJ2-3; v_call: TRBV2; cdr3_aa: CASRTDTYTDTQYF
j_call: TRBJ2-5; v_call: TRBV5-4; cdr3_aa: CASSRTQETQYF
j_call: TRBJ1-4; v_call: TRBV7-9; cdr3_aa: CATGGQGSANEKLFF
j_call: TRBJ1-4; v_call: TRBV6-5; cdr3_aa: CATSRGDREKLFF
j_call: TRBJ2-5; v_call: TRBV5-1; cdr3_aa: CASSLGAQETQYF
j_call: TRBJ2-7; v_call: TRBV6-5; cdr3_aa: CASSYWGDSRSPEQYF
j_call: TRBJ2-7; v_call: TRBV27; cdr3_aa: CASTPPAGYKQYF
j_call: TRBJ2-7; v_call: TRBV4-1; cdr3_aa: CASSPSGLSSYEQYF
j_call: TRBJ2-3; v_call: TRBV6-1; cdr3_aa: CASSYRAGTDTQYF
j_call: TRBJ2-7; v_call: TRBV28; cdr3_aa: CASSPDVREQYF
j_call: TRBJ2-1; v_call: TRBV5-1; cdr3_aa: CASSLASDSYNEQFF
j_call: TRBJ2-7; v_call: TRBV5-6; cdr3_aa: CASSSVRGSYEGQYF
j_call: TRBJ1-1; v_call: TRBV9; cdr3_aa: CASSPRTGDHTEAFF
j_call: TRBJ1-5; v_call: TRBV6-1; cdr3_aa: CASIVRGVGQPQHF
j_call: TRBJ1-1; v_call: TRBV6-1; cdr3_aa: CASRQGSTEAFF
j_call: TRBJ1-4; v_call: TRBV7-2; cdr3_aa: CASSKLGSGEKLFF
j_call: TRBJ1-1; v_call: TRBV28; cdr3_aa: CASSFFGSRNTEAFF
j_call: TRBJ2-7; v_call: TRBV21-1; cdr3_aa: CASSKDHRGFSYEQYF
j_call: TRBJ2-1; v_call: TRBV27; cdr3_aa: CASSSGTSGGRRQFF
j_call: TRBJ1-2; v_call: TRBV28; cdr3_aa: CASSGQNYGYTF
j_call: TRBJ2-5; v_call: TRBV7-7; cdr3_aa: CASSLVSGVETQYF
j_call: TRBJ2-1; v_call: TRBV6-6; cdr3_aa: CASSYSYSYNEQFF
j_call: TRBJ2-4; v_call: TRBV7-9; cdr3_aa: CASSRAGSENIQYF
j_call: TRBJ1-5; v_call: TRBV28; cdr3_aa: CATKQGETYSNQPQHF
j_call: TRBJ2-7; v_call: TRBV4-2; cdr3_aa: CASSQARLAGGLEQYF
j_call: TRBJ2-5; v_call: TRBV11-3; cdr3_aa: CASSRSYGVRETQYF
j_call: TRBJ1-2; v_call: TRBV6-1; cdr3_aa: CASSESAYYGYTF
j_call: TRBJ1-1; v_call: TRBV19; cdr3_aa: CASRKNNQGNTEAFF
j_call: TRBJ2-5; v_call: TRBV19; cdr3_aa: CASRKTDAPTQYF
j_call: TRBJ2-5; v_call: TRBV29-1; cdr3_aa: CSVDPHLQVEHF
j_call: TRBJ2-5; v_call: TRBV28; cdr3_aa: CASSLYAGTGAAKTQYF